The clone carrying this T cell receptor (beta chain) was counted once. Trimming took off 8 bases at V and 1 base at J, with 17 bases between the two ends. Germline loops: CDR1 LNHDA, CDR2 SQIVND (reference sequence). There are 16 residues in the CDR3. The sample is drawn from a study of blood T cell repertoires in COVID-19. On the study more broadly: Acute-phase and convalescent COVID-19 samples originated in the United States, Italy and Spain.

In the authors' workflow: Amplified reference gene primers provided the basis for estimating nucleated cell counts. Clones were read by immunoSEQ multiplex PCR, and TCRdb kept only the in-frame ones, dropping some. The DNA gave D and trimming, while V, J and clone size come from that table. Of some 42,000 clones in the sample, around four fifths were seen once. This TCR was recovered from a man aged 50 to 59 with active COVID-19. The rearrangement uses TRBV19 and TRBJ2-2; tentatively, D is TRBD1 (5 bases). Sequenced input: peripheral blood. Here the CDR3 reads CASGAVGTKNTGELFF. The CDR3, as DNA: TGTGCCAGTGGGGCAGTGGGCACCAAGAACACCGGGGAGCTGTTTTTT.